This section outlines one TCR beta chain sequence together with its context. These data are taken from a study of blood T cell repertoires in COVID-19. Turning to the study itself: Sites in the United States, Italy and Spain provided acute and convalescent COVID-19 samples. Sources were T cells, B-cell-depleted T cells, or PBMCs; the material itself was cDNA or gDNA.

Only in-frame clones appear in the TCRdb table, and some are missing; sequencing was by immunoSEQ multiplex PCR. Among approximately 130,000 clones listed, 86% were seen once. Participant reports of clinical history set cohort assignment. Germline CDR1 SQVTM, CDR2 ANQGSEA. V was clipped by 6 bases and J by 7 bases, with 18 bases between them. CDR3 length equals 13 residues. V usage is TRBV29-1 and J usage is TRBJ1-1, with D unresolved. This sequence originates from a woman aged 45-65 years who had recovered from COVID-19. What was sequenced was PBMCs or T cells enriched from blood (not recorded which). In DNA, the CDR3 is TGCAGCGTCGCCGGGAGGGAAGCCATTGAAGCTTTCTTT. The encoded protein is CSVAGREAIEAFF.